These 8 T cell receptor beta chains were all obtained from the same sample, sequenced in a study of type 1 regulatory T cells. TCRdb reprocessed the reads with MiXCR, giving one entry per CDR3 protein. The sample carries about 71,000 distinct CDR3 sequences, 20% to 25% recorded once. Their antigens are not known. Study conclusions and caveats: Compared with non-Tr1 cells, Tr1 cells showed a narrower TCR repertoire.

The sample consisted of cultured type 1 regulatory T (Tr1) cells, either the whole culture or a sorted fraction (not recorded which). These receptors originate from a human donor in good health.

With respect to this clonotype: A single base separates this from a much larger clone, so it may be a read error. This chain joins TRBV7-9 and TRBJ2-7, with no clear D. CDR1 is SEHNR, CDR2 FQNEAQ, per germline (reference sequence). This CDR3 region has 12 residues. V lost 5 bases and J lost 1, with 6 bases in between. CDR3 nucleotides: TGTGCCAGCAGCGTTGTGTCCTACGAGCAGTACTTC. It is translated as CASSVVSYEQYF.

CDR3 region: CAIRKGLSTDTQYF. The CDR3 DNA follows: TGTGCCATCAGGAAAGGACTTAGCACAGATACGCAGTATTTT. The chain links TRBV10-3 to TRBJ2-3; possibly TRBD2 for D (5 bases). Germline CDR1 and CDR2: ENHRY and SYGVKD. CDR3 length: 14 residues. Trimming took off 6 bases at V and 0 bases at J, with 10 bases between the two ends.

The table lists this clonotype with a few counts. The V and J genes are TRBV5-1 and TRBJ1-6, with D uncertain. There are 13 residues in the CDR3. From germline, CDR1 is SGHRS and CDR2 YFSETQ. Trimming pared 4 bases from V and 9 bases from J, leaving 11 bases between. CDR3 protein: CASSPLMGSPLHF. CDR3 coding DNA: TGCGCCAGCAGCCCTCTTATGGGTTCACCCCTCCACTTT. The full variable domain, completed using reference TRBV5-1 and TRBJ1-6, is KAGVTQTPRYLIKTRGQQVTLSCSPISGHRSVSWYQQTPGQGLQFLFEYFSETQRNKGNFPGRFSGRQFSNSRSEMNVSTLELGDSALYLCASSPLMGSPLHFGNGTRLTVT.

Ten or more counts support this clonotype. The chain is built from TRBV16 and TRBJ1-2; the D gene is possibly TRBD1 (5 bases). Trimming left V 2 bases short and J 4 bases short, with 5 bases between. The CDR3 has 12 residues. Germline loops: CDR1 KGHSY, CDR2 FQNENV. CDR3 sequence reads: CASSQGTYGYTF. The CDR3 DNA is TGTGCCAGCAGCCAAGGGACCTATGGCTACACCTTC.

The chain's CDR3 is CASSQDGGGNQPQHF. The CDR3 region has the DNA TGTGCCAGCAGCCAAGATGGGGGTGGCAATCAGCCCCAGCATTTT. The gene calls are TRBV3-1 and TRBJ1-5, with D tentatively TRBD1 (5 bases). The CDR3 is 15 residues long. CDR1 LGHDT and CDR2 YNNKEL come from the germline V gene (reference sequence). Between the trimmed V and J ends, which lost 0 bases and 2 bases, there was a span of 8 bases.

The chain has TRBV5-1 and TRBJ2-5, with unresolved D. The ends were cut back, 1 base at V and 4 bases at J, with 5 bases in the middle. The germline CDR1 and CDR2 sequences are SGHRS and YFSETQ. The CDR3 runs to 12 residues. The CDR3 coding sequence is TGCGCCAGCAGCTTGTTAGGAGAGACCCAGTACTTC. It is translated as CASSLLGETQYF.

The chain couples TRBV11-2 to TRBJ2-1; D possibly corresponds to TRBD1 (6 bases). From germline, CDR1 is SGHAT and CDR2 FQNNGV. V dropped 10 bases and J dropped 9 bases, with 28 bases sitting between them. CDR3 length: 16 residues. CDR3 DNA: TGTGCCATCCCCCAGGGGCTAGCCAGCCGGAGTAGTGAGCAGTTCTTC. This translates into CAIPQGLASRSSEQFF. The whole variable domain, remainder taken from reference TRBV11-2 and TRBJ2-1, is EAGVAQSPRYKIIEKRQSVAFWCNPISGHATLYWYQQILGQGPKLLIQFQNNGVVDDSQLPKDRFSAERLKGVDSTLKIQPAKLEDSAVYLCAIPQGLASRSSEQFFGPGTRLTVL.

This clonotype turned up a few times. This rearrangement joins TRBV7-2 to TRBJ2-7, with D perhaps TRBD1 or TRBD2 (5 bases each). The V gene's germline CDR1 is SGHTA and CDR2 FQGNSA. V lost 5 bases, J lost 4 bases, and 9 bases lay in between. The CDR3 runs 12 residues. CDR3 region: CASSPGGYEQYF. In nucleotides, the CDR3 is TGTGCCAGCAGCCCTGGGGGTTACGAGCAGTACTTC.